A few counts support the clone carrying this T cell receptor beta chain. The antigen is not known. This record belongs to a study of cytomegalovirus exposure and HLA in healthy donors. Whole-study findings and limits: Links to common viral pathogens appeared, in a later analysis, for several of the most significant clusters.

Germline V lookup: CDR1 SGHNT, CDR2 YYREEE (reference sequence). CDR3 size: 16 residues. V gave up 6 bases and J gave up 1 base; unmatched junction bases: 10. Primers for the PCR totalled 60 Vbeta and 13 Jbeta. TCRdb's copy holds only in-frame clones and misses some; the assay was immunoSEQ multiplex PCR. The table lists 120,000 to 150,000 clones, roughly a tenth of them singletons. What was sequenced was PBMCs. The sequence came from a male donor in good health and CMV-seronegative. The V call is TRBV5-4, the J call TRBJ2-3; 8 bases align to TRBD2. This CDR3 is CASNLAAGAGTDTQYF. As DNA, the CDR3 is TGTGCCAGCAACCTCGCAGCGGGAGCTGGCACAGATACGCAGTATTTT.